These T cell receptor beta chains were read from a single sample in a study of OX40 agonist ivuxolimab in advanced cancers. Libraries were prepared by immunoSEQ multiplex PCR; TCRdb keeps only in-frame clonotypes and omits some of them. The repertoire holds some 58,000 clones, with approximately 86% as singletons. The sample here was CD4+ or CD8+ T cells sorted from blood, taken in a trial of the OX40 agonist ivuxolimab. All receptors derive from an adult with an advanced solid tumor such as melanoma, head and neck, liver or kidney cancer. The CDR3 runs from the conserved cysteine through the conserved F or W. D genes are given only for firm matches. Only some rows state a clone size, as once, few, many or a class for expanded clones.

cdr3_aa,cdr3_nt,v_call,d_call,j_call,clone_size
CASSPGQDTGELFF,TGTGCCAGCAGCCCCGGACAGGACACCGGGGAGCTGTTTTTT,TRBV5-4,TRBD1,TRBJ2-2,-
CASRAPKGEAGELFF,TGTGCCAGCAGGGCGCCAAAAGGGGAGGCCGGGGAGCTGTTTTTT,TRBV6-1,-,TRBJ2-2,-
CASSPGQGIYEQYF,TGTGCCAGCAGCCCGGGACAGGGGATCTACGAGCAGTACTTC,TRBV7-2,TRBD1,TRBJ2-7,-
CASSPGWSYEQYF,TGTGCCAGCTCACCAGGTTGGTCCTACGAGCAGTACTTC,TRBV18,-,TRBJ2-7,-
CSVGSYEQYF,TGCAGCGTTGGATCCTACGAGCAGTACTTC,TRBV29-1,-,TRBJ2-7,once
CASSNWGSGTGSIFVTDTQYF,TGCGCCAGCAGCAATTGGGGGTCGGGAACAGGGAGTATTTTCGTCACAGATACGCAGTATTTT,TRBV5-1,-,TRBJ2-3,-
CAISDGLEYEQYF,TGTGCCATCAGCGATGGACTAGAGTACGAGCAGTACTTC,TRBV10-3,TRBD2,TRBJ2-7,-
CASSLADSLREKLFF,TGTGCCAGCAGCTTAGCCGACAGCCTTCGTGAAAAACTGTTTTTT,TRBV7-8,-,TRBJ1-4,-
CASSSLYEQYF,TGTGCCAGCAGCTCCCTCTACGAGCAGTACTTC,TRBV7-9,-,TRBJ2-7,-
CASRAGISNRFEAFF,TGTGCCAGCAGGGCAGGGATTTCGAACAGATTCGAAGCTTTCTTT,TRBV6-5,-,TRBJ1-1,-
CASSQDPGGNQPQHF,TGCGCCAGCAGCCAAGATCCAGGGGGCAATCAGCCCCAGCATTTT,TRBV4-1,-,TRBJ1-5,-
CASSPGQGLIEQFF,TGTGCCAGCTCCCCGGGACAGGGGCTAATTGAGCAGTTCTTC,TRBV7-6,TRBD1,TRBJ2-1,-
CASSTPGYEQYF,TGTGCCAGTAGCACCCCCGGGTACGAGCAGTACTTC,TRBV19,-,TRBJ2-7,-
CASSPERGAGNIQYF,TGTGCCAGCTCACCCGAGCGGGGGGCGGGAAACATTCAGTACTTC,TRBV18,TRBD2,TRBJ2-4,-
CASSLTDRSGVEQYF,TGTGCCAGCAGCTTAACGGACAGGTCCGGTGTCGAGCAGTACTTC,TRBV7-8,TRBD1,TRBJ2-7,-
CASRPAQGRSSYTF,TGTGCCAGCAGGCCAGCACAGGGACGTAGTAGCTACACCTTC,TRBV7-9,-,TRBJ1-2,-
CASSPLSSGNTIYF,TGTGCCAGCTCACCATTATCCTCTGGAAACACCATATATTTT,TRBV18,-,TRBJ1-3,-
CASRKTGRSNQPQHF,TGCGCCAGCAGAAAGACAGGGAGGAGCAATCAGCCCCAGCATTTT,TRBV10-2,TRBD1,TRBJ1-5,-
CSVVRGSGDQPQHF,TGCAGCGTTGTCCGCGGGAGCGGGGATCAGCCCCAGCATTTT,TRBV29-1,-,TRBJ1-5,few
CASSLGNIANTGELFF,TGCGCCAGCAGCTTGGGGAACATCGCGAACACCGGGGAGCTGTTTTTT,TRBV5-1,-,TRBJ2-2,-
CASSSKTQSMQTQYF,TGCGCCAGCAGCTCCAAAACCCAATCCATGCAGACCCAGTACTTC,TRBV5-1,-,TRBJ2-5,-
CASSHLTGDSTDTQYF,TGTGCCAGCAGCCACCTCACAGGAGACAGCACAGATACGCAGTATTTT,TRBV7-9,-,TRBJ2-3,-
CASSSTSGRAVWTDTQYF,TGTGCCAGCAGCTCGACTAGCGGGAGGGCTGTTTGGACAGATACGCAGTATTTT,TRBV7-9,TRBD2,TRBJ2-3,-
CASSLWFQPQHF,TGTGCCAGCAGTTTATGGTTTCAGCCCCAGCATTTT,TRBV28,-,TRBJ1-5,-
CASTQGYGTGPYYTNYGYTF,TGTGCCAGCACCCAGGGGTACGGGACCGGGCCATACTATACTAACTATGGCTACACCTTC,TRBV2,-,TRBJ1-2,-
CASSEPHEAAMNTEAFF,TGTGCCAGCAGTGAACCCCACGAGGCGGCTATGAACACTGAAGCTTTCTTT,TRBV2,-,TRBJ1-1,-
CASSRDRSAYEQYF,TGTGCCAGCAGTCGGGACAGGAGTGCCTACGAGCAGTACTTC,TRBV9,TRBD1,TRBJ2-7,-
CASRAGTELRPQHF,TGTGCCAGCAGAGCCGGGACGGAGCTTCGACCCCAGCATTTT,TRBV28,-,TRBJ1-5,-
CASSLGTASYNEQFF,TGTGCCAGCAGCCTAGGGACGGCCTCCTACAATGAGCAGTTCTTC,TRBV5-8,-,TRBJ2-1,-
CASNYYNEQFF,TGTGCCAGCAATTACTACAATGAGCAGTTCTTC,TRBV2,-,TRBJ2-1,-
CASSYVGEQYF,TGTGCCAGCAGTTACGTCGGGGAACAGTACTTC,TRBV6-6,-,TRBJ2-7,-
CASSLELAGVGTDTQYF,TGCGCCAGCAGCTTGGAACTAGCGGGAGTTGGCACAGATACGCAGTATTTT,TRBV5-1,TRBD2,TRBJ2-3,-
CASSLGPGQGKNEQFF,TGTGCCAGCAGCTTGGGCCCTGGACAGGGGAAAAATGAGCAGTTCTTC,TRBV7-9,TRBD1,TRBJ2-1,-
CASSQDLGGQYEQYF,TGTGCCAGCAGCCAAGATCTCGGAGGGCAGTACGAGCAGTACTTC,TRBV14,-,TRBJ2-7,once
CASSAVGGNQPQHF,TGCGCCAGCAGTGCTGTAGGGGGCAATCAGCCCCAGCATTTT,TRBV10-2,-,TRBJ1-5,-
CASSRDRLLETQYF,TGTGCCAGCAGCCGGGACAGGCTACTTGAGACCCAGTACTTC,TRBV6-1,TRBD1,TRBJ2-5,-
CASSLSPTDTQYF,TGCGCCAGCAGCTTGAGTCCCACAGATACGCAGTATTTT,TRBV5-1,-,TRBJ2-3,-
CASSTNKGSEQYF,TGTGCCAGTAGTACGAACAAGGGTTCCGAGCAGTACTTC,TRBV19,-,TRBJ2-7,-
CASSLGLPGPHSFYNEQFF,TGTGCCAGCAGCTTAGGTCTTCCAGGCCCACATAGCTTTTACAATGAGCAGTTCTTC,TRBV11-2,-,TRBJ2-1,once
CASSPAGNNEQFF,TGTGCCAGTAGTCCGGCCGGGAACAATGAGCAGTTCTTC,TRBV19,-,TRBJ2-1,-
CASSLTRNNEQFF,TGTGCCAGCTCCCTCACTCGGAACAATGAGCAGTTCTTC,TRBV18,-,TRBJ2-1,-
CASSYAGTVGRLFF,TGTGCCAGCAGTTACGCTGGGACTGTCGGGAGACTGTTTTTT,TRBV6-6,-,TRBJ1-4,-
CASSPMGYLYEQYF,TGTGCCAGCAGCCCGATGGGGTATCTTTACGAGCAGTACTTC,TRBV11-2,-,TRBJ2-7,medium-sized
CASSFRRSGTDTQYF,TGTGCCAGCAGCTTTCGGCGGAGTGGCACAGATACGCAGTATTTT,TRBV7-3,-,TRBJ2-3,-
CASSLYRGDTEAFF,TGTGCCAGCAGCTTGTACAGGGGGGACACTGAAGCTTTCTTT,TRBV7-8,TRBD1,TRBJ1-1,-
CASSLGSSRRGKLFF,TGTGCCAGCAGCTTGGGGTCCTCCAGGAGAGGAAAACTGTTTTTT,TRBV5-6,-,TRBJ1-4,-
CASSERGAGDIQYF,TGTGCCAGCAGCGAGAGGGGGGCTGGGGACATTCAGTACTTC,TRBV9,-,TRBJ2-4,-
CAWRVLLGHRGPVGTGELFF,TGTGCCTGGAGGGTTCTCCTAGGGCATAGAGGACCCGTCGGCACCGGGGAGCTGTTTTTT,TRBV30,-,TRBJ2-2,-
CASSVGSGRYEQYF,TGTGCCAGCAGCGTAGGTAGCGGGAGGTACGAGCAGTACTTC,TRBV9,TRBD2,TRBJ2-7,once